These 20 T cell receptor beta chains share one sample of origin, sequenced in a study of metastatic and nonmetastatic thyroid tumors. All patients were untreated before thyroid surgery. MiXCR reprocessed the PCR reads for TCRdb. Seen here are fewer than 13,000 clones, roughly 28% observed once, and the top ten hold about 10%. The specimen was tumor tissue. Every receptor here comes from a male donor with papillary thyroid cancer or a benign thyroid nodule (not recorded which). Some clones in this sample may be carry-over from other donors' samples.

This clone counts as medium-sized. The chain joins TRBV28 to TRBJ2-1; D is uncertain. CDR3 length: 8 amino acids. Germline V lookup: CDR1 MDHEN, CDR2 SYDVKM. V shed 10 bases and J shed 12 bases, with 7 bases lying between them. The CDR3: CANQRQFF. CDR3 DNA sequence: TGTGCCAACCAGAGGCAGTTCTTC.

The table lists this clone with a few counts. The V and J genes are TRBV6-1 and TRBJ2-6; 7 nucleotides line up with TRBD1. Unmatched junction bases numbered 6, after V lost 7 bases and J lost 3 bases. The CDR3 runs 15 residues. Germline lookup yields CDR1 MNHNS and CDR2 SASEGT. Here the CDR3 reads CASTLQGDGANVLTF. DNA for the CDR3: TGTGCCAGCACCCTCCAGGGGGATGGGGCCAACGTCCTGACTTTC.

There are a few counts of this clone. The chain is built from TRBV2 and TRBJ2-7; the match to TRBD2 covers 11 bases. The CDR3 is made up of 15 amino acids. The junction had 4 bases not matched to a gene; V was cut back by 5 bases and J by 1 base. Germline CDR1 and CDR2: SNHLY and FYNNEI. The DNA of the CDR3 is TGTGCCAGCAGTCCGACTAGCGGGGTTTCCTACGAGCAGTACTTC. Residues: CASSPTSGVSYEQYF.

This clone qualifies as medium-sized. The J gene is TRBJ2-7, the V gene TRBV28; possible D gene TRBD2, 6 bases. This CDR3 has 14 residues. Per the germline V gene, CDR1 is MDHEN and CDR2 is SYDVKM. Trimming pared 2 bases from V and 2 bases from J, leaving 10 bases between. CDR3 region: CASSLRWGAYEQYV. Written as DNA, the CDR3 is TGTGCCAGCAGTTTAAGGTGGGGGGCCTACGAGCAGTACGTC.

By proportion, this clone is medium-sized. J is TRBJ2-7 and V is TRBV6-2 or TRBV6-3; no clear D. The V end lost 0 bases, the J end lost 0 bases, and 9 bases lay between the germline ends. This CDR3 comprises 15 residues. From germline, CDR1 is MNHEY and CDR2 SVGEGT. In DNA, the CDR3 is TGTGCCAGCAGTTACTCGGCCGAAAGCTCCTACGAGCAGTACTTC. Amino acid sequence: CASSYSAESSYEQYF.

The chain is built from TRBV15 and TRBJ2-3; D ambiguous. V was clipped by 0 bases and J by 1 base, with 8 bases between them. Germline CDR1 is LNHNV and CDR2 is YYDKDF (reference sequence). CDR3 length: 15 amino acids. The CDR3 region is CATSRDGQGTDTQYF. DNA for the CDR3: TGTGCCACCAGCAGAGATGGCCAGGGCACAGATACGCAGTATTTT.

This clone was seen at least ten times. This chain links TRBV9 with TRBJ2-1; 12 bases are shared with TRBD2. The ends lost 4 bases at V and 6 bases at J; junction bases unmatched: 11. Germline V gene sequence: CDR1 SGDLS, CDR2 YYNGEE. The CDR3 sequence is 17 residues long. The CDR3 protein is CASSTRTSGMVTNEQFF. CDR3 in DNA: TGTGCCAGCAGCACCCGGACTAGCGGGATGGTGACCAATGAGCAGTTCTTC.

V and J are TRBV3-1 and TRBJ1-2; D is undetermined. The CDR3 is 14 amino acids. The V end lost 0 bases, the J end lost 4 bases, and 9 bases lay between the germline ends. Germline V gives CDR1 LGHDT, CDR2 YNNKEL (reference sequence). The CDR3 region has the DNA TGTGCCAGCAGCCAAGATCGTAACTGCTATGGCTACACCTTC. Its protein is CASSQDRNCYGYTF.

The V call is TRBV11-3, the J call TRBJ2-5, with TRBD1 matching over 8 bases. The CDR3 contains 13 residues. V dropped 4 bases and J dropped 4; count of bases not matched to a gene: 2. In germline, CDR1 is SGHNT, CDR2 YENEEA. The CDR3 is CASSSDRGETQYF. The CDR3 DNA sequence: TGTGCCAGCAGCTCAGACAGGGGAGAGACCCAGTACTTC. Combining the CDR3 with reference TRBV11-3 and TRBJ2-5 gives the whole variable domain EAGVVQSPRYKIIEKKQPVAFWCNPISGHNTLYWYLQNLGQGPELLIRYENEEAVDDSQLPKDRFSAERLKGVDSTLKIQPAELGDSAVYLCASSSDRGETQYFGPGTRLLVL.

The chain has TRBV20-1 and TRBJ2-5; no firm D call. This CDR3 region has 12 residues. The germline CDR1 and CDR2 sequences are DFQATT and SNEGSKA (reference sequence). V was pared by 5 bases and J by 2 bases, with 9 bases between. In DNA form, the CDR3 reads TGCAGTGCTGAAGGCACACAAGAGACCCAGTACTTC. Amino acid sequence: CSAEGTQETQYF.

Within the sample, this clone is medium-sized (0.01 to 0.1%). The rearrangement uses TRBV6-2 or TRBV6-3 and TRBJ2-7, with 9 nucleotides matching TRBD2. Germline values: CDR1 MNHEY, CDR2 SVGEGT. This CDR3 comprises 15 residues. V dropped 0 bases and J dropped 4; count of bases not matched to a gene: 4. The CDR3 DNA sequence: TGTGCCAGCAGTTACTCTGCGACTAGCGGTTACGAGCAGTACTTC. This encodes CASSYSATSGYEQYF.

By sample fraction, this clone is medium-sized. This chain uses TRBV14 with TRBJ1-4; D ambiguous. Between the trimmed V and J ends, which lost 1 base and 0 bases, there was a span of 15 bases. This CDR3 contains 18 residues. CDR1 and CDR2 from the germline V gene are SGHDN and FVKESK. The CDR3 region has the DNA TGTGCCAGCAGCCAAGCTAGGAGGTCAGGCGCAACTAATGAAAAACTGTTTTTT. The encoded protein is CASSQARRSGATNEKLFF. The full variable domain, with the rest looked up from reference TRBV14 and TRBJ1-4, is EAGVTQFPSHSVIEKGQTVTLRCDPISGHDNLYWYRRVMGKEIKFLLHFVKESKQDESGMPNNRFLAERTGGTYSTLKVQPAELEDSGVYFCASSQARRSGATNEKLFFGSGTQLSVL.

By sample fraction, this clone is medium-sized. V gene TRBV27 combines with J gene TRBJ2-3; maybe TRBD2 (6 bases). The germline V gene has CDR1 MNHEY and CDR2 SMNVEV (reference sequence). V dropped 10 bases and J dropped 4 bases, with 27 bases sitting between them. This CDR3 spans 17 amino acids. This CDR3 is CATMNAGILKGADTQYF. CDR3 DNA sequence: TGTGCCACCATGAATGCGGGGATCCTTAAGGGCGCAGATACGCAGTATTTT.

The chain combines TRBV18 with TRBJ1-5, with a tentative D call TRBD1 (6 bases). Germline V CDR1 and CDR2: KGHSH, LQKENI. The CDR3 is made up of 14 amino acids. V gave up 4 bases and J gave up 6 bases, with 13 bases separating them. The CDR3 region has the DNA TGTGCCAGCTCACTAGGACAGTCGGGTCAGCCCCAGCATTTT. This codes for CASSLGQSGQPQHF.

In this sample, this clone turned up many times. The chain carries TRBV11-2 and TRBJ2-1; D remains ambiguous. V dropped 1 base and J dropped 7 bases, with 17 bases sitting between them. CDR3 length equals 16 residues. Germline V gene sequence: CDR1 SGHAT, CDR2 FQNNGV. The CDR3 coding sequence is TGTGCCAGCAGCTTAGCCTACACAAGATCTGAAAATGAGCAGTTCTTC. Protein: CASSLAYTRSENEQFF.

This chain connects TRBV7-9 to TRBJ2-7; TRBD1 agrees at 9 bases. Trimming removed 3 bases from V and 5 bases from J; junction bases left unmatched: 8. Germline assignment: CDR1 SEHNR and CDR2 FQNEAQ (reference sequence). The CDR3 loop spans 15 amino acids. Written as DNA, the CDR3 is TGTGCCAGCAGCTTGAACAGGGGGCTTAGGGACGAGCAGTACTTC. Its translation: CASSLNRGLRDEQYF.

This clone came up a few times. This rearrangement joins TRBV6-1 to TRBJ2-2, with D perhaps matching TRBD1 (6 bases). Trimming cost V 6 bases and J 1 base, with 12 bases left between them. The CDR3 extends over 15 amino acids. Germline values: CDR1 MNHNS, CDR2 SASEGT. The CDR3 sequence is CASSPGVGNTGELFF. DNA of the CDR3: TGTGCCAGCAGCCCAGGGGTAGGGAACACCGGGGAGCTGTTTTTT.

This clone was seen many times. This may arise from a read error, as a much more abundant clone is one base away. The rearrangement links TRBV28 to TRBJ2-2; D may be TRBD1 or TRBD2 (6 bases each). CDR3 size: 15 residues. Germline V gene lookup returns CDR1 MDHEN and CDR2 SYDVKM. CDR3 nucleotide sequence: TGTGGCAGCAGTTTGGGTTGGCGGGACACCGGGGAGCTGCTTTTT. It translates to CGSSLGWRDTGELLF.

The chain combines TRBV6-1 with TRBJ1-2; weak D call: TRBD1 (6 bases). This CDR3 region has 14 residues. The germline gives CDR1 MNHNS, CDR2 SASEGT. Trimming took 5 bases from V and 0 from J, leaving 10 bases between them. CDR3 nucleotides: TGTGCCAGCAGTCCTGACAGGACTAACTATGGCTACACCTTC. This gives the protein CASSPDRTNYGYTF.

By share, this clone ranks as medium-sized. The V gene is TRBV18, the J gene TRBJ1-3; 7 bases fit TRBD1. The CDR3 consists of 16 residues. Germline CDR1 reads KGHSH; CDR2 reads LQKENI. Trimming took 5 bases from V and 2 from J; bases not matched to a gene: 9. The CDR3 coding sequence is TGTGCCAGCTCAGCCGGACGGACAGGCACTGGAAACACCATATATTTT. It codes for CASSAGRTGTGNTIYF. The variable domain in full, completed from reference TRBV18 and TRBJ1-3, reads NAGVMQNPRHLVRRRGQEARLRCSPMKGHSHVYWYRQLPEEGLKFMVYLQKENIIDESGMPKERFSAEFPKEGPSILRIQQVVRGDSAAYFCASSAGRTGTGNTIYFGEGSWLTVV.